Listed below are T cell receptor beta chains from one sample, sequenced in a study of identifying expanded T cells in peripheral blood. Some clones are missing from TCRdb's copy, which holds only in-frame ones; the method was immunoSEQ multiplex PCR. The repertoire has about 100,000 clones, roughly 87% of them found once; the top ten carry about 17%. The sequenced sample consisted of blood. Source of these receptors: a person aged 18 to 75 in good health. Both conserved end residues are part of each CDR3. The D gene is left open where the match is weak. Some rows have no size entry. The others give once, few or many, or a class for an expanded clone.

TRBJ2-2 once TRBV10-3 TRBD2 TGTGCCATCAGGCTTCCGGGACTAGCGGGGGGAAACACCGGGGAGCTGTTTTTT CAIRLPGLAGGNTGELFF
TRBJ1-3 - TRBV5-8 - TGTGCCAGCAGCCTTGCAGGCTACTCTGGAAACACCATATATTTT CASSLAGYSGNTIYF
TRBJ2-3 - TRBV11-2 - TGTGCCAGCAGCTCCAGGGGGGAGGTGGCGGGCTGGGATACGCAGTATTTT CASSSRGEVAGWDTQYF
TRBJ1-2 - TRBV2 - TGTGCCACCAAGGACGGAAGAACTAACTATGGCTACACCTTC CATKDGRTNYGYTF
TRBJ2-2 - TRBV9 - TGTGCCAGCAGCGTAGCCCCGGCCGGGGAGCTGTTTTTT CASSVAPAGELFF
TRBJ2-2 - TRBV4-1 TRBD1 TGCGCCAGCAGCCAACCCGACAGGGGGAACACCGGGGAGCTGTTTTTT CASSQPDRGNTGELFF
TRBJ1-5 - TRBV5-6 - TGTGCCAGCAGCTCCACACTTACAGGGTTGTATAGCAATCAGCCCCAGCATTTT CASSSTLTGLYSNQPQHF
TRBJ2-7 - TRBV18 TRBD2 TGTGCCAGCTCACGACTAGCGGGTGACTACGAGCAGTACTTC CASSRLAGDYEQYF
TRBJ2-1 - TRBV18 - TGTGCCAGCTCACTACGGACGGGGGACAATGAGCAGTTCTTC CASSLRTGDNEQFF
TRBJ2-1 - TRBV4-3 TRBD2 TGCGCCAGCAGCCAAGATTCGTCGCGGGGGGGCAATGAGCAGTTCTTC CASSQDSSRGGNEQFF
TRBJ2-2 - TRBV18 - TGTGCCAGCTCACCCTTACATGAAACCGGGGAGCTGTTTTTT CASSPLHETGELFF
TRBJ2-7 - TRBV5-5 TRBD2 TGTGCCAGCAGCTTGGTACCTAGCGGCTACGAGCAGTACTTC CASSLVPSGYEQYF
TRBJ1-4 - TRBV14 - TGTGCCAGCAGCCAGGCCGGGCTAAAAGGAGAAAAACTGTTTTTT CASSQAGLKGEKLFF
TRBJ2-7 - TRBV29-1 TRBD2 TGCAGCCCCGCCCGCGGGGGAGACTACGAGCAGTACTTC CSPARGGDYEQYF
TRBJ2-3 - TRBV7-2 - TGTGCCAGCAGCTTGGGGGGAAACACAGATACGCAGTATTTT CASSLGGNTDTQYF
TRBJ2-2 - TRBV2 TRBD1 TGTGCCAGCAGTAGATCCGGGACAGGGTACACCGGGGAGCTGTTTTTT CASSRSGTGYTGELFF
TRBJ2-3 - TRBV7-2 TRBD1 TGTGCCAGCCTTAACGGCAGGGGGCTATTCACAGATACGCAGTATTTT CASLNGRGLFTDTQYF
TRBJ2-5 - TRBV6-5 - TGTGCCAGCAGTGGGGGTGTGGGGGAGACCCAGTACTTC CASSGGVGETQYF
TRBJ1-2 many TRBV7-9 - TGTGCCAGCAGCGCCCCGGTCGTGGGGGAAATGGAGGGCTACACCTTC CASSAPVVGEMEGYTF
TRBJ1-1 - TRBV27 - TGTGCGGTCAGGGGTTCCTCTGAAGCTTTCTTT CAVRGSSEAFF
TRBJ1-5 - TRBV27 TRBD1 TGTGCCAGCAGTCCCGGGACAGGGGGTAGCAATCAGCCCCAGCATTTT CASSPGTGGSNQPQHF
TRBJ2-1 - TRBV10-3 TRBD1 TGTGCCATCAGTGAGTCCCAGGGGGCTAATGAGCAGTTCTTC CAISESQGANEQFF
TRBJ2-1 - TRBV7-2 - TGTGCCAGCAGCTCACTGGACAGCCCAGCCCAGTTCTTC CASSSLDSPAQFF
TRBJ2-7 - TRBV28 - TGTGCCAGCAGAAGGGTGGTATTAAGCTCCTACGAGCAGTACTTC CASRRVVLSSYEQYF
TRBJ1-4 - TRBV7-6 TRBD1 TGTGCCAGCAGCGTAACCCCCCTGAGCGAGACAGGGATGCACTTTGAAAAACTGTTTTTT CASSVTPLSETGMHFEKLFF
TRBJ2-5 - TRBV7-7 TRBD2 TGTGCCAGCGGGGCGGGGAGCGGGGGCCAAGAGACCCAGTACTTC CASGAGSGGQETQYF
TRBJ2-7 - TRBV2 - TGTGCCAGCAGTACACAGGCCTACGAGCAGTACTTC CASSTQAYEQYF
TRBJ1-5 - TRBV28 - TGTGCCAGCAGCTCCCTTGGAGGGCGTGGCGCTCAGCCCCAGCATTTT CASSSLGGRGAQPQHF
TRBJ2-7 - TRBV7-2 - TGTGCCAGCAGCTTAGGTACTGCGGTCGAGCAGTACTTC CASSLGTAVEQYF
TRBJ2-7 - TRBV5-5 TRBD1 TGTGCCAGCAGCCTCTCCGGGACAGGGTCCTACGAGCAGTACTTC CASSLSGTGSYEQYF
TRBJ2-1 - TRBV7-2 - TGTGCCAGCAGCTTATGGGGAAATGAGCAGTTCTTC CASSLWGNEQFF
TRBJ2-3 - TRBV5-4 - TGTGCCAGCAGCTTGGCCGAAGGAGTTACGCAGTATTTT CASSLAEGVTQYF
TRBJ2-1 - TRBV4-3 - TGCGCCAGCAGCCGAACCGTACAGGGACATGAGCAGTTCTTC CASSRTVQGHEQFF
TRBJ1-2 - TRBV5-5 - TGTGCCAGCAGCCAAAACTATGGCTACACCTTC CASSQNYGYTF
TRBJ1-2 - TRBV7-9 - TGCGCCAGCAGAATAAAGGACGAAAGCTACACCTTC CASRIKDESYTF
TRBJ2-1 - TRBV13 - TGTGCCAGCAGCCTACGGGGAGGGGGACTCTACAATGAGCAGTTCTTC CASSLRGGGLYNEQFF
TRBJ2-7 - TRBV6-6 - TGTGCCAGCACCCGGGGGCGGGAGCAGTACTTC CASTRGREQYF
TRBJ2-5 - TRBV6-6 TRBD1 TGTGCCAGCAGTTACCCCGCAGGGGGCGGAGGCGAGACCCAGTACTTC CASSYPAGGGGETQYF
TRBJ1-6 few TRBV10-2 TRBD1 TGCGCCAGCAGTTCACAGGGGACCTCACCCCTCCACTTT CASSSQGTSPLHF
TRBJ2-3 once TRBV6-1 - TGTGCCAGCACCTTAGGAGCGGCCGGCACAGATACGCAGTATTTT CASTLGAAGTDTQYF
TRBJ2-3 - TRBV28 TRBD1 TGTGCCAGCAGTTCGCGTCGGGGACAGTTGCTCACAGATACGCAGTATTTT CASSSRRGQLLTDTQYF
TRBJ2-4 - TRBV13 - TGTGCCAGCAGCCCCCTACAGGGCCCGAGCAAAAACATTCAGTACTTC CASSPLQGPSKNIQYF
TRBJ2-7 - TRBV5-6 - TGTGCCAGCAGCTTGGGCGTCTACGAGCAGTACTTC CASSLGVYEQYF
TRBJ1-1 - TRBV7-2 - TGTGCCAGCAGCTTAGGGCCGCGGGCTGAAGCTTTCTTT CASSLGPRAEAFF
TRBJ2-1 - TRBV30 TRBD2 TGTGCCTGGAGTGTAGCGGGGGGGTCAGAAGAGCAGTTCTTC CAWSVAGGSEEQFF
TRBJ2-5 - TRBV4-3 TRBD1 TGCGCCAGCAGCCAAGATCCGCGACAGACAGGGAGAGAGACCCAGTACTTC CASSQDPRQTGRETQYF
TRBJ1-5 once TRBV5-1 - TGCGCCAGCAGCTTGGGCGCAGGGGTAGGTCAGCCCCAGCATTTT CASSLGAGVGQPQHF
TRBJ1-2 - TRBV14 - TGTGCCAGCAGCCAAGTCGGTCCCTATGGCTACACCTTC CASSQVGPYGYTF
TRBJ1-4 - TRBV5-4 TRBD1 TGTGCCAGCAGCCAAGGGACAGGTGGTGAAAAACTGTTTTTT CASSQGTGGEKLFF
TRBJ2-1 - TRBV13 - TGTGCCAGCAGCTTTCTTAATAGGATGGTGCTTAGCTCCTACAATGAGCAGTTCTTC CASSFLNRMVLSSYNEQFF
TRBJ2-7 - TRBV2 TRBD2 TGTGCCAGCGTGAGCGGGGAAAGATGGTACGAGCAGTACTTC CASVSGERWYEQYF
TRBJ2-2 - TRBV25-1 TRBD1 TGTGCCAGCAGGACTCACAGGGGGCGTATCGGGGAGCTGTTTTTT CASRTHRGRIGELFF
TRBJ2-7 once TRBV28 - TGTGCCAGCAGATACCTAATGGGGGAGCAGTACTTC CASRYLMGEQYF
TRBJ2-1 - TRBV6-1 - TGTGCCGCCGACAGTCCACTCTCCTACAATGAGCAGTTCTTC CAADSPLSYNEQFF
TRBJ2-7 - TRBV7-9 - TGTGCCAGCAGCGACCGGTACGAGCAGTACTTC CASSDRYEQYF